This TCR beta chain was retrieved from a study of CD8 T cells in ankylosing spondylitis. The ends lost 3 bases at V and 4 bases at J; junction bases unmatched: 7. CDR1 and CDR2 from the germline V gene are DFQATT and SNEGSKA (reference sequence). CDR3 length equals 15 residues. Broader study findings: Eight or nine highly homologous variants formed a TCR beta motif that appeared characteristic of ankylosing spondylitis blood. Prior literature has documented some motif variants in synovial fluid and blood from reactive arthritis.

Notes on this clonotype: Its cognate antigen is unknown.

TCRdb called the 5' RACE reads again in MiXCR, with one record for every CDR3 protein. This sample has 650,000 to 800,000 distinct CDR3 sequences, with around 20% found just once. The TCR comes from a male donor with ankylosing spondylitis. The specimen sequenced was blood, either unsorted or a sorted T cell fraction (not recorded which). The chain recombines TRBV20-1 with TRBJ2-7, with 12 nucleotides matching TRBD2. DNA for the CDR3: TGCAGTGCTAGGGAAAGGACTAGCGGGGAATACGAGCAGTACTTC. Translating gives CSARERTSGEYEQYF.